This T cell receptor beta chain was recorded in a study of blood T cell repertoires in COVID-19. Some clones are missing from TCRdb's copy, which holds only in-frame ones; the method was immunoSEQ multiplex PCR. Counted here are 60,000 to 75,000 clones, 91% occurring once; the ten biggest clones make up just under 7.5%. Germline V CDR1 and CDR2: SGHNT, YYREEE (reference sequence). Trimming took 0 bases from V and 2 from J, leaving 10 bases between them. This CDR3 spans 15 amino acids. Seattle patients were enrolled during active infection and followed longitudinally. The TCR was taken from a man aged 40-55 years with COVID-19, enrolled during active disease. Sequencing was carried out using peripheral blood. This chain connects TRBV5-4 to TRBJ2-3, with D hard to call. The CDR3 nucleotides are TGTGCCAGCAGCTTGGCCGCTCTATCCACAGATACGCAGTATTTT. Translating gives CASSLAALSTDTQYF.